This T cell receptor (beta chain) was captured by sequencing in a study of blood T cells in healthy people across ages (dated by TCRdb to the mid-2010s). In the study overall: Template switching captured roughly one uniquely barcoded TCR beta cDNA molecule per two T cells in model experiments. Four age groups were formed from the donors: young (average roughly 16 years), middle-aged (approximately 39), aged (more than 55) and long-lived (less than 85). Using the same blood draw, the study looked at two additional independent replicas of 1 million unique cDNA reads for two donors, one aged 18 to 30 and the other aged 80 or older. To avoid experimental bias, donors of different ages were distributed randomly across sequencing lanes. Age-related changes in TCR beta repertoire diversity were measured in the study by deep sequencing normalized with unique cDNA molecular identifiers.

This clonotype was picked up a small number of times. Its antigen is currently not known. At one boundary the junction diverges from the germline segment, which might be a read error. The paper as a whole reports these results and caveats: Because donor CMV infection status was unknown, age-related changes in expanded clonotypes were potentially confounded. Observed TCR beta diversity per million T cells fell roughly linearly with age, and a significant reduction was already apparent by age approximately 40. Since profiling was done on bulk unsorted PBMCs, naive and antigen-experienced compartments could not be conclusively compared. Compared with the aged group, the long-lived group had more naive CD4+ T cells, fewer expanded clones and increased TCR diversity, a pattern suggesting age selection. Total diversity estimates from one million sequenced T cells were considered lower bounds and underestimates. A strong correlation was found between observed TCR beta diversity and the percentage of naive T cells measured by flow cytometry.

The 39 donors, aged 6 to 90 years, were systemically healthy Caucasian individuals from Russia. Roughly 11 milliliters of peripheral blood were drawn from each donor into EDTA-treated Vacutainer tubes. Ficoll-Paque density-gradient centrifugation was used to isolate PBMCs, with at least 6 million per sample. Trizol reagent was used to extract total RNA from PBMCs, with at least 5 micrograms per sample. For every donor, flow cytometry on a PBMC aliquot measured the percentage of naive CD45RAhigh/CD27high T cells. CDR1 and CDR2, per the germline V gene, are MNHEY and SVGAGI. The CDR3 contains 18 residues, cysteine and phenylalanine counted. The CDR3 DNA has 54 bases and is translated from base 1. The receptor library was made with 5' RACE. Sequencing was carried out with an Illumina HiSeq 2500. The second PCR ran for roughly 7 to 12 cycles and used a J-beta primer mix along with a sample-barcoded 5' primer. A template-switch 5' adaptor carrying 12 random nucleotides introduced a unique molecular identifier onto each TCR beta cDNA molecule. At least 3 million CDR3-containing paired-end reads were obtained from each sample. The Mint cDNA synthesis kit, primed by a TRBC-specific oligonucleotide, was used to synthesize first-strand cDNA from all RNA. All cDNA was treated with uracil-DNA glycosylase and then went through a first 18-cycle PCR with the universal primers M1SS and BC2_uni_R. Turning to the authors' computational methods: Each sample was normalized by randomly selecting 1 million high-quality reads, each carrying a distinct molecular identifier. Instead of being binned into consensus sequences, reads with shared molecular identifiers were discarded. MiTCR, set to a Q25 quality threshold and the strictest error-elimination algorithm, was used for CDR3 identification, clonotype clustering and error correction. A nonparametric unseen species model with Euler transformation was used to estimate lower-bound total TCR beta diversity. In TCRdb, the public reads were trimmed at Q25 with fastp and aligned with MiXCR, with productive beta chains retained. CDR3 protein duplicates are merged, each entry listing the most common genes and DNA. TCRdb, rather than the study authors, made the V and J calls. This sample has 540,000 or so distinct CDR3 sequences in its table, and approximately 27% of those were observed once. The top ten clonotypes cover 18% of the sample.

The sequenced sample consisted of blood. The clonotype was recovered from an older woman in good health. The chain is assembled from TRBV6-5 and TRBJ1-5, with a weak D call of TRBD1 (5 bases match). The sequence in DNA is TGTGCCAGCAGCTACTCGTGGGGCAGTTTCCATAGCAATCAGCCCCAGCATTTT. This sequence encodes CASSYSWGSFHSNQPQHF.